This entry lists 10 T cell receptor beta chains sequenced from one sample in a study of blood T cell repertoires in COVID-19. Sequenced by immunoSEQ multiplex PCR; TCRdb stores in-frame clones only, minus some. There are 250,000 to 350,000 clones in the sample; around 90% occur only once, and roughly 2.9% lies in the top ten. What was sequenced was peripheral blood. All receptors derive from a young woman with COVID-19, enrolled during active disease.

The chain couples TRBV5-8 to TRBJ1-1; no firm D call. Germline V gene sequence: CDR1 SGHTS, CDR2 YDEGEE. CDR3 length: 15 amino acids. Trimming took 4 bases from V and 0 from J, leaving 13 bases between them. CDR3 residues: CASSRPAGMNTEAFF. CDR3 DNA: TGTGCCAGCAGCCGTCCAGCCGGGATGAACACTGAAGCTTTCTTT.

Only one count was recorded for this clone. This chain uses TRBV7-9 with TRBJ2-1, with a possible D match to TRBD2 (5 bases). Germline CDR1 is SEHNR and CDR2 is FQNEAQ (reference sequence). V shed 1 base and J shed 5 bases, with 9 bases lying between them. This CDR3 region has 14 residues. CDR3 nucleotide sequence: TGTGCCAGCAGCTTAGTTTGGACTCACAATGAGCAGTTCTTC. Its protein is CASSLVWTHNEQFF.

The rearrangement links TRBV5-4 to TRBJ2-5; TRBD2 aligns across 11 bases. CDR1 is SGHNT, CDR2 YYREEE, per germline (reference sequence). The CDR3 totals 16 residues. V was clipped by 5 bases and J by 0 bases; unmatched bases: 6. The CDR3 protein is CASRHGTSGHQETQYF. Written as DNA, the CDR3 is TGTGCCAGCAGGCATGGGACTAGCGGTCACCAAGAGACCCAGTACTTC.

CDR3 sequence: CASSPDIQPQHF. In DNA, the CDR3 is TGTGCCAGCAGCCCTGACATTCAGCCCCAGCATTTT. The chain carries TRBV6-2 or TRBV6-3 and TRBJ1-5; D remains unclear. Trimming stripped 6 bases from V and 6 bases from J, with 9 bases between. Germline CDR1 reads MNHEY; CDR2 reads SVGEGT. This CDR3 is built from 12 residues.

The chain uses TRBV28 and TRBJ1-2; TRBD1 matches at 8 bases. After removal of 2 bases from V and 3 bases from J, the junction contained 11 bases not matched to a gene. Germline V CDR1 and CDR2: MDHEN, SYDVKM. The length of the CDR3 is 17 residues. DNA of the CDR3: TGTGCCAGCAGTTTAGCCGGGACAGGTCGAGGTTACTATGGCTACACCTTC. Translated, it gives CASSLAGTGRGYYGYTF.

This chain joins TRBV6-5 and TRBJ1-4; 7 bases fit TRBD1. Germline CDR1 MNHEY, CDR2 SVGAGI. V was clipped by 2 bases and J by 7 bases; unmatched bases: 7. The CDR3 is made up of 15 amino acids. The CDR3 loop reads CASSYARQGSEKLFF. In DNA, the CDR3 is TGTGCCAGCAGTTACGCGCGACAGGGTAGTGAAAAACTGTTTTTT.

This chain joins TRBV19 and TRBJ2-1; TRBD2 matches at 10 bases. Per germline, CDR1 LNHDA and CDR2 SQIVND (reference sequence). This CDR3 is built from 15 residues. J gave up 9 bases and V 4 bases, and 9 bases lay outside the gene matches. The CDR3 DNA sequence: TGTGCCAGTAGTACTAGCCCTAGCGGGAGTGGTGAGCAGTTCTTC. Its protein product is CASSTSPSGSGEQFF.

The rearrangement links TRBV24-1 to TRBJ2-3; TRBD2 aligns across 13 bases. Germline V lookup: CDR1 KGHDR, CDR2 SFDVKD. The CDR3 runs 17 residues. Trimming at V came to 3 bases and at J to 4 bases, leaving 6 bases not matched to a gene. The CDR3 coding sequence is TGTGCCACCAGTGATCCTGGACTAGCGGGAGCAGCAGATACGCAGTATTTT. The encoded protein is CATSDPGLAGAADTQYF.

V and J are TRBV3-1 (or the pseudogene TRBV3-2) and TRBJ2-7; 9 bases agree with TRBD2. The J segment lost 5 bases and the V segment lost 3 bases, leaving 11 bases of the junction unmatched. This CDR3 region has 16 residues. Germline V CDR1 and CDR2: LGHDT, YNNKEL (reference sequence). The CDR3 is CASSHGQASGIDEQYF. Written as DNA, the CDR3 is TGTGCCAGCAGCCATGGTCAGGCTAGCGGGATTGACGAGCAGTACTTC.

V usage is TRBV5-1 and J usage is TRBJ1-6, with D perhaps TRBD1 (5 bases). The ends were cut back, 0 bases at V and 6 bases at J, with 13 bases in the middle. CDR3 length equals 16 residues. Germline assignment: CDR1 SGHRS and CDR2 YFSETQ. The CDR3 here is CASSLDRTRANSPLHF. The DNA for the CDR3 is TGCGCCAGCAGCTTGGACCGGACCAGGGCTAATTCACCCCTCCACTTT.